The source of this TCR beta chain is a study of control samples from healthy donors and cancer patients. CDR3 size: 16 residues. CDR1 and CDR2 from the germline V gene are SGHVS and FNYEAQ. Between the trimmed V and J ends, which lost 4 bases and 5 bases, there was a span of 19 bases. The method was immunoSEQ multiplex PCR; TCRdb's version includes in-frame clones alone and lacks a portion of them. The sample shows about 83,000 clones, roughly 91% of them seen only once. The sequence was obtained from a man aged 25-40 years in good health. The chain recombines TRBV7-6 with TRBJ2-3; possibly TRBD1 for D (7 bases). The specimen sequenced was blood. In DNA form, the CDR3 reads TGTGCCAGCAGCTCCGAATACAGGGGTAGCGGAGATACGCAGTATTTT. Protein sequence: CASSSEYRGSGDTQYF.